This T cell receptor beta chain is drawn from a study of early T cells in non-severe SARS-CoV-2 infection. Study in general: Bulk RNA from unsorted whole blood was sequenced; chains were unpaired.

The CDR3 has 16 residues. CDR1 SGHKS and CDR2 YYEKEE come from the germline V gene (reference sequence). V shed 4 bases and J 0 bases; nucleotides not matched to a gene: 6. Each cDNA molecule carried a unique molecular identifier. MiXCR, applied by TCRdb to the 5' RACE reads, yields one record per CDR3 protein. The profile shows just under 85,000 distinct CDR3 sequences, about 9.4% of them singletons. This chain connects TRBV5-5 to TRBJ2-1; 8 bases fit TRBD2. Specimen: whole blood, collected at baseline. The source of this sequence is an adult who was a healthcare worker with PCR-confirmed SARS-CoV-2 infection or an uninfected control (not recorded which). The CDR3 DNA sequence: TGTGCCAGCAGCCAACGGAGCGGGAGCTCCTACAATGAGCAGTTCTTC. Amino acid sequence: CASSQRSGSSYNEQFF.